This TCR delta chain appears in the sequencing data of a study of Vδ1+ human thymocytes. Thymocytes were sorted as CD3+ TCRVdelta1+ TCRVdelta2- after alphabeta T cell depletion. Purity of the sorted Vdelta1+ thymocytes ranged from roughly 96% to 99.6%. The CDR3 is 24 amino acids. CDR1 is TSWWSYY, CDR2 QGS, per germline. Trimming shortened V by 1 base and J by 8 bases, and 44 bases separated the two germline ends. This clone showed up just a few times. The antigen remains undetermined. Study-level points and caveats: Highly polyclonal TRG and TRD repertoires with Gaussian CDR3 length distributions appeared in thymus. Many TRG clonotypes were shared between donors; TRD repertoires were essentially private. Around 20% of thymic delta-chain sequences were Vdelta2, with few Vdelta3, unlike blood Vdelta1+ controls.

The template was reverse-transcribed extracted RNA. Pooled V-gene forward primers with one constant-region reverse primer generated the CDR3 amplicons by multiplex PCR. TCRdb repeated clone calling on the multiplex PCR reads with CATT. The sample holds 50,000 to 60,000 delta-chain clones; more than 13% are singletons and the top ten take approximately 0.4%. This sequence joins TRDV1 and TRDJ1, with a possible D match to TRDD3 (6 bases). The specimen was Vdelta1+ gamma-delta thymocytes from the thymus. Subset described: FACS-sorted CD3+ TCRalphabeta- TCRVdelta1+ TCRVdelta2- thymocytes. The source of this sequence is a girl under three years old who had congenital heart surgery. The CDR3 spells CALGEPTSPQSRIRRTYWDIKLIF. In DNA form, the CDR3 reads TGTGCTCTTGGGGAACCCACTTCCCCCCAAAGCCGAATTCGAAGAACGTACTGGGATATAAAACTCATCTTT.